The 22 T cell receptor beta chains in this list originate from one sample, sequenced in a study of T cell responses to AZD1222 COVID-19 vaccine. Sequenced by immunoSEQ multiplex PCR; TCRdb stores in-frame clones only, minus some. This sample yields 75,000 to 100,000 clones, of which 70% to 90% are seen a single time; approximately 6.8% belongs to the top ten. This material consisted of peripheral blood, taken on day 0 of AZD1222 vaccination. The receptors were sampled from an adult in good health.

The chain has TRBV5-1 and TRBJ2-1; 13 positions match TRBD2. Germline V gene lookup returns CDR1 SGHRS and CDR2 YFSETQ. V shed 0 bases and J 7 bases; nucleotides not matched to a gene: 7. CDR3 size: 17 residues. Written as DNA, the CDR3 is TGCGCCAGCAGCTTGGGAGGACGGGGACTAGCGGGGAATGAGCAGTTCTTC. This sequence encodes CASSLGGRGLAGNEQFF.

The chain employs TRBV10-1 and TRBJ2-2; D possibly corresponds to TRBD1 (5 bases). The V gene's germline CDR1 is WNHNN and CDR2 SYGVQD (reference sequence). The CDR3 extends over 16 amino acids. The V end lost 9 bases, the J end lost 2 bases, and 19 bases lay between the germline ends. CDR3 residues: CARKIEETANTGELFF. CDR3 coding DNA: TGCGCCAGAAAAATCGAGGAGACAGCCAACACCGGGGAGCTGTTTTTT.

The chain combines TRBV10-3 with TRBJ1-2; maybe TRBD1 (5 bases). Trimming removed 6 bases at V and 8 bases at J, with 16 bases between. Per germline, CDR1 ENHRY and CDR2 SYGVKD. The CDR3 has 13 residues. CDR3 DNA: TGTGCCATCAGCGATACAGGTTTGGAAGGCTACACCTTC. It yields the protein CAISDTGLEGYTF.

The gene calls are TRBV11-2 and TRBJ1-1; no definite D call. V was cut by 0 bases and J by 1 base, with 6 bases left in between. The germline gives CDR1 SGHAT, CDR2 FQNNGV. This CDR3 has 14 amino acids. CDR3 amino acids: CASSLDNPNTEAFF. The CDR3 DNA reads TGTGCCAGCAGCTTAGACAACCCGAACACTGAAGCTTTCTTT.

J is TRBJ2-3 and V is TRBV9, with D possibly TRBD2 on 5 matching bases. V was clipped by 1 base and J by 1 base, with 7 bases between them. This CDR3 comprises 14 residues. CDR1 SGDLS and CDR2 YYNGEE come from the germline V gene. The DNA of the CDR3 is TGTGCCAGCAGCGTACCCGGGGGCACAGATACGCAGTATTTT. This translates into CASSVPGGTDTQYF.

V usage is TRBV7-2 and J usage is TRBJ2-2, with 13 bases lining up with TRBD2. Losses at the gene ends were 5 bases for V and 0 bases for J; bases not matched to a gene: 6. CDR1 is SGHTA and CDR2 is FQGNSA in the germline V gene. The CDR3 totals 18 residues. CDR3: CASSAGTSGATNTGELFF. In DNA form, the CDR3 reads TGTGCCAGCAGCGCCGGGACTAGCGGGGCGACGAACACCGGGGAGCTGTTTTTT.

This rearrangement joins TRBV6-5 to TRBJ2-1; 9 nucleotides line up with TRBD2. The J segment lost 4 bases and the V segment lost 8 bases, leaving 9 bases of the junction unmatched. CDR1 MNHEY and CDR2 SVGAGI come from the germline V gene. The CDR3 is made up of 15 amino acids. CDR3 nucleotides: TGTGCCAGCTCCATGGGTAGCGGGGGTTACAATGAGCAGTTCTTC. It yields the protein CASSMGSGGYNEQFF.

The chain carries TRBV7-7 and TRBJ2-2, with TRBD2 matching over 11 bases. The germline CDR1 and CDR2 sequences are SSHAT and FNYEAQ (reference sequence). The length of the CDR3 is 15 residues. The CDR3 loop reads CAHGGLAGGTGELFF. Written as DNA, the CDR3 is TGTGCGCACGGGGGCCTAGCGGGAGGAACCGGGGAGCTGTTTTTT.

The rearrangement links TRBV27 to TRBJ1-2, with D possibly matching TRBD1 (5 bases). This CDR3 is built from 15 residues. Germline V CDR1 and CDR2: MNHEY, SMNVEV (reference sequence). V lost 8 bases to trimming and J lost 8 bases, with 24 bases between them. The CDR3 is CASGTSGTAFGGYTF. Written as DNA, the CDR3 is TGTGCCAGCGGAACTTCCGGGACGGCATTCGGAGGCTACACCTTC.

This clone was seen just once. The chain employs TRBV6-4 and TRBJ2-2; 14 bases are a match to TRBD2. The CDR3 totals 19 residues. CDR1 and CDR2 from the germline V gene are MRHNA and SNTAGT. V lost 2 bases to trimming and J lost 3 bases; unmatched junction nucleotides: 8. The CDR3 coding sequence is TGTGCCAGCAGTGACCCCAGGACTAGCGGGGGGTTAGACACCGGGGAGCTGTTTTTT. Translated: CASSDPRTSGGLDTGELFF.

The V gene is TRBV12-3 or TRBV12-4, the J gene TRBJ1-4; D is possibly TRBD1 (6 bases). CDR3 length: 13 amino acids. Trimming removed 6 bases at V and 5 bases at J, with 10 bases between. The CDR3 coding sequence is TGTGCCAGCAGGCGCAGGGGAAATGAAAAACTGTTTTTT. Residues: CASRRRGNEKLFF.

This chain uses TRBV5-8 with TRBJ1-4; 8 bases map to TRBD1. Trimming took 2 bases from V and 7 from J; bases not matched to a gene: 7. CDR3 length: 15 residues. CDR1 is SGHTS and CDR2 is YDEGEE in the germline V gene. This CDR3 is CASSFATGVVEKLFF. The CDR3 DNA follows: TGTGCCAGCAGCTTCGCGACAGGGGTCGTTGAAAAACTGTTTTTT.

In this sample, this clone turned up once. The V and J genes are TRBV13 and TRBJ1-1; weak D call: TRBD1 (6 bases). V was trimmed by 3 bases and J by 1 base, leaving 15 bases between them. Germline-derived CDR1 and CDR2 are PRHDT and FYEKMQ (reference sequence). The CDR3 is 16 residues long. For the CDR3, the DNA is TGTGCCAGCAGCTTGACCACAGGGATCGCGAACACTGAAGCTTTCTTT. Encoded protein: CASSLTTGIANTEAFF.

The chain employs TRBV19 and TRBJ1-1, with 8 bases identical to TRBD1. Germline CDR1 reads LNHDA; CDR2 reads SQIVND (reference sequence). CDR3 length: 13 amino acids. CDR3 DNA sequence: TGTGCGACAGGGGTCAAGGGGGACACTGAAGCTTTCTTT. This encodes CATGVKGDTEAFF.

The rearrangement joins TRBV7-6 to TRBJ1-1; weak D call: TRBD1 (6 bases). The V gene lost 1 base and the J gene lost 13 bases, with 13 bases spanning the gap. CDR1 is SGHVS, CDR2 FNYEAQ, per germline. This CDR3 spans 12 amino acids. The CDR3 sequence is CASSLVGGPGFF. DNA for the CDR3: TGTGCCAGCAGCTTAGTGGGGGGCCCGGGTTTCTTT.

This rearrangement joins TRBV5-1 to TRBJ2-1; D uncertain. Trimming pared 0 bases from V and 1 base from J, leaving 14 bases between. Germline loops: CDR1 SGHRS, CDR2 YFSETQ. This CDR3 has 17 amino acids. The DNA for the CDR3 is TGCGCCAGCAGCTTGGGTAATCCTGGTGGGTCCTACAATGAGCAGTTCTTC. It encodes CASSLGNPGGSYNEQFF. Filled out from reference TRBV5-1 and TRBJ2-1, the complete variable domain reads KAGVTQTPRYLIKTRGQQVTLSCSPISGHRSVSWYQQTPGQGLQFLFEYFSETQRNKGNFPGRFSGRQFSNSRSEMNVSTLELGDSALYLCASSLGNPGGSYNEQFFGPGTRLTVL.

V is TRBV30 and J is TRBJ1-1; a possible D gene is TRBD1 (6 bases). V was cut by 5 bases and J by 4 bases, with 17 bases left in between. This CDR3 spans 14 amino acids. Per germline, CDR1 GTSNPN and CDR2 SVGIG (reference sequence). The CDR3 sequence is CAWEDGGGVTEAFF. The CDR3 DNA reads as TGTGCCTGGGAAGATGGAGGGGGTGTCACTGAAGCTTTCTTT.

The V call is TRBV4-1, the J call TRBJ2-5, with TRBD2 as a possible D gene (5 bases). V was cut by 2 bases and J by 6 bases, with 13 bases left in between. The CDR3 has 14 residues. From germline, CDR1 is MGHRA and CDR2 YSYEKL. In DNA form, the CDR3 reads TGCGCCAGCAGCCAACCTAGCCAGGCACAGACCCAGTACTTC. Translating it yields CASSQPSQAQTQYF.

The chain employs TRBV7-2 and TRBJ1-4, with a tentative D call TRBD1 (6 bases). The CDR3 has 15 residues. Germline V gives CDR1 SGHTA, CDR2 FQGNSA. Trimming shortened V by 5 bases and J by 4 bases, and 14 bases separated the two germline ends. CDR3: CASSPRGGFNEKLFF. The DNA for the CDR3 is TGTGCCAGCAGCCCAAGGGGGGGCTTTAATGAAAAACTGTTTTTT.

This chain joins TRBV5-1 and TRBJ1-4, with 7 bases aligning to TRBD1. This CDR3 is built from 16 residues. With 0 bases clipped from V and 5 bases from J, the junction kept 7 bases outside the gene matches. Germline V lookup: CDR1 SGHRS, CDR2 YFSETQ. The CDR3 sequence: CASSLGLGQRNEKLFF. The CDR3 DNA sequence: TGCGCCAGCAGCTTGGGATTGGGACAGCGAAATGAAAAACTGTTTTTT.

A note on this clone: The identical CDR3 is also encoded by other nucleotide sequences in the sample. This rearrangement joins TRBV18 to TRBJ2-2; a possible D gene is TRBD2 (5 bases). Between the trimmed V and J ends, which lost 3 bases and 1 base, there was a span of 6 bases. The CDR3 extends over 14 amino acids. Germline lookup yields CDR1 KGHSH and CDR2 LQKENI. The CDR3: CASSPGGNTGELFF. In DNA form, the CDR3 reads TGTGCCAGCTCACCCGGAGGGAACACCGGGGAGCTGTTTTTT.

The chain carries TRBV3-1 (or the pseudogene TRBV3-2) and TRBJ2-1; 9 bases are a match to TRBD1. This CDR3 region has 15 residues. The V gene end was trimmed by 3 bases and the J gene end by 2 bases; junction bases not matched to a gene: 2. From germline, CDR1 is LGHDT and CDR2 YNNKEL (reference sequence). For the CDR3, the DNA is TGTGCCAGCAGCCAGGGGACAGGGCCCTACAATGAGCAGTTCTTC. As protein: CASSQGTGPYNEQFF.